Below are 32 T cell receptor beta chains sequenced from a single sample in a study. TCRdb ran MiXCR on the 5' RACE reads and lists one entry per CDR3 protein. The table has 62,000 or so distinct CDR3 sequences, roughly 30% seen once. The sequencing input was tumor-infiltrating naive CD4+ T cells sorted from the breast tumor. Subset given: naive CD4+ T cells, CD4+CD45RA+CD25-. These receptors all stem from a female donor with breast cancer.

This clonotype came up many times. This rearrangement joins TRBV6-1 to TRBJ2-7; 9 nucleotides line up with TRBD2. Germline assignment: CDR1 MNHNS and CDR2 SASEGT. V lost 5 bases, J lost 3 bases, and 5 bases stayed unmatched. The CDR3 covers 14 residues. The CDR3 DNA reads TGTGCCAGCAGTTTCGGGACTAGCAACTACGAGCAGTACTTC. Protein: CASSFGTSNYEQYF.

The J gene is TRBJ2-2, the V gene TRBV10-3; D is possibly TRBD2 (6 bases). Germline V gene sequence: CDR1 ENHRY, CDR2 SYGVKD. V was trimmed by 6 bases and J by 3 bases, leaving 17 bases between them. There are 16 residues in the CDR3. This CDR3 is CAISDSGGLDTGELFF. The CDR3 DNA reads TGTGCCATCAGCGACTCCGGGGGTTTGGACACCGGGGAGCTGTTTTTT.

This clonotype was observed a few times. This sequence joins TRBV10-3 and TRBJ1-1; D may be TRBD1 (6 bases). The germline V and J ends were trimmed by 6 bases and 0 bases, with 11 bases remaining between them. Germline V lookup: CDR1 ENHRY, CDR2 SYGVKD. This CDR3 is 14 amino acids long. The CDR3 DNA reads TGTGCCATCAGGGACAGTACAATGAACACTGAAGCTTTCTTT. Amino acids: CAIRDSTMNTEAFF.

This clonotype was detected only a few times. The chain carries TRBV6-6 and TRBJ1-5, with a tentative D call TRBD1 (5 bases). V lost 7 bases to trimming and J lost 6 bases, with 13 bases between them. Germline values: CDR1 MNHNY, CDR2 SVGAGI (reference sequence). This CDR3 is built from 13 residues. The CDR3 bases are TGTGCCAGCATCCTGGGGGATCGTCAGCCCCAGCATTTT. This codes for CASILGDRQPQHF.

The chain employs TRBV6-2 or TRBV6-3 and TRBJ2-2; 8 bases are shared with TRBD2. The CDR3 is 17 amino acids. Germline CDR1 reads MNHEY; CDR2 reads SVGEGT. V gave up 1 base and J gave up 7 bases; unmatched junction bases: 11. This CDR3 is CASSYFPLSGSDGELFF. CDR3 DNA: TGTGCCAGCAGTTACTTCCCCTTGAGCGGGAGTGACGGGGAGCTGTTTTTT.

This clonotype was counted a few times. The chain couples TRBV2 to TRBJ2-7; D may correspond to TRBD1 or TRBD2 (5 bases each). Germline loops: CDR1 SNHLY, CDR2 FYNNEI. The germline V and J ends were trimmed by 8 bases and 4 bases, with 15 bases remaining between them. The CDR3 runs to 13 residues. CDR3 nucleotides: TGTGCCAGCCAAGGAGTGGGGGAGTACGAGCAGTACTTC. This translates into CASQGVGEYEQYF.

This chain joins TRBV20-1 and TRBJ1-6; 7 nucleotides agree with TRBD1. Trimming cost V 0 bases and J 8 bases; bases outside gene matches: 10. The CDR3 consists of 16 residues. Looked up from germline, CDR1 is DFQATT and CDR2 is SNEGSKA (reference sequence). The CDR3 protein is CSARDLREGAYSPLHF. CDR3 nucleotides: TGCAGTGCTAGAGATCTCCGGGAGGGGGCTTATTCACCCCTCCACTTT.

This clonotype was detected a few times. The V gene is TRBV12-3 or TRBV12-4, the J gene TRBJ1-6, with a tentative D call TRBD1 (5 bases). V shed 2 bases and J shed 10 bases, with 12 bases lying between them. The CDR3 length is 14 residues. This CDR3 is CASSLYQGRSPLHF. As DNA, the CDR3 is TGTGCCAGCAGTTTATATCAGGGAAGGTCACCCCTCCACTTT.

This clonotype was detected only a few times. Compared with germline, one end of the junction differs, possibly owing to a read error. CDR3 region: CASSLGDAPYSEQFF. DNA of the CDR3: TGCGCCAGCAGCTTGGGGGACGCCCCCTACAGTGAGCAGTTCTTC. This chain connects TRBV5-1 to TRBJ2-1, with D perhaps given as TRBD1 or TRBD2 (5 bases each). This CDR3 has 15 amino acids. Germline CDR1 is SGHRS and CDR2 is YFSETQ.

The chain joins TRBV5-6 to TRBJ2-5; D gene uncertain. Deletions cut 2 bases from V and 5 bases from J, with 10 bases between. The CDR3 is 13 residues long. The V gene's germline CDR1 is SGHDT and CDR2 YYEEEE. The CDR3 DNA follows: TGTGCCAGCAGCTTCGAGAAGTGGGAGACCCAGTACTTC. This gives the protein CASSFEKWETQYF.

This clonotype was counted once. This rearrangement joins TRBV28 to TRBJ2-5, with 8 bases that match TRBD1. Germline assignment: CDR1 MDHEN and CDR2 SYDVKM. With 4 bases clipped from V and 2 bases from J, the junction kept 3 bases outside the gene matches. The CDR3 has 14 amino acids. The DNA of the CDR3 is TGTGCCAGCAGTTACGACAGGGGTCAAGAGACCCAGTACTTC. It encodes CASSYDRGQETQYF.

V usage is TRBV7-6 and J usage is TRBJ1-2, with D uncertain. CDR3 length equals 13 residues. Germline V lookup: CDR1 SGHVS, CDR2 FNYEAQ. Trimming took 1 base from V and 2 from J, leaving 5 bases between them. This CDR3 is CASSLDENYGYTF. The CDR3 coding sequence is TGTGCCAGCAGCTTAGACGAGAACTATGGCTACACCTTC.

There are many counts of this clonotype. This sequence joins TRBV5-1 and TRBJ2-1, with TRBD2 matching over 9 bases. V lost 0 bases to trimming and J lost 2 bases; unmatched junction nucleotides: 3. The CDR3 runs to 16 residues. Germline V lookup: CDR1 SGHRS, CDR2 YFSETQ. DNA of the CDR3: TGCGCCAGCAGCTTGGCGGGCGGGGGGGCCTACAATGAGCAGTTCTTC. The encoded protein is CASSLAGGGAYNEQFF.

V gene TRBV11-2 combines with J gene TRBJ1-3, with 9 positions matching TRBD1. CDR3 size: 15 residues. V lost 0 bases to trimming and J lost 8 bases; unmatched junction nucleotides: 5. CDR1 SGHAT and CDR2 FQNNGV come from the germline V gene. For the CDR3, the DNA is TGTGCCAGCAGCTTAGACTACAGGGGGCCATACACCATATATTTT. It encodes CASSLDYRGPYTIYF.

The chain carries TRBV28 and TRBJ2-7; 7 positions match TRBD2. Germline CDR1 reads MDHEN; CDR2 reads SYDVKM. After removal of 6 bases from V and 2 bases from J, the junction contained 10 bases not matched to a gene. CDR3 length: 15 amino acids. The CDR3 here is CASSSRLAVTYEQYF. CDR3 nucleotide sequence: TGTGCCAGCAGCTCAAGGCTAGCGGTGACCTACGAGCAGTACTTC.

This clonotype occurred once. The V gene is TRBV20-1, the J gene TRBJ2-3; D may be TRBD2 (6 bases). Germline CDR1 and CDR2: DFQATT and SNEGSKA (reference sequence). The V gene lost 6 bases and the J gene lost 5 bases, with 18 bases spanning the gap. The CDR3 runs to 14 residues. The CDR3 region has the DNA TGCAGTGCGAGGGACTGGGACCGAGGAGATACGCAGTATTTT. It codes for CSARDWDRGDTQYF.

The chain has TRBV12-3 or TRBV12-4 and TRBJ1-1; 11 bases agree with TRBD1. The CDR3 is made up of 15 amino acids. The V segment lost 5 bases and the J segment 6 bases; nucleotides outside the gene matches: 8. The CDR3 DNA follows: TGTGCCAGCAGTACCGGGACAGGGGGTAACGCTGAAGCTTTCTTT. Protein sequence: CASSTGTGGNAEAFF.

The V and J genes are TRBV30 and TRBJ2-4; D remains unclear. V lost 2 bases, J lost 7 bases, and 12 bases lay in between. The CDR3 totals 13 residues. Germline CDR1 reads GTSNPN; CDR2 reads SVGIG (reference sequence). The CDR3 is CAWSLGMGNIQYF. CDR3 sequence (DNA): TGTGCCTGGAGTTTGGGGATGGGGAACATTCAGTACTTC.

This clonotype appeared once. This may arise from a read error, as a much more abundant clone is one base away. The chain joins TRBV15 to TRBJ2-7; 9 positions match TRBD1. CDR1 and CDR2 (germline): LNHNV, YYDKDF (reference sequence). The CDR3 is 15 amino acids. The CDR3 DNA is TGTACCACCAGCAGGACAGGGGTGGGCTCCTACGAGCAGTACTTC. This translates into CTTSRTGVGSYEQYF.

The sample holds a few counts of this clonotype. The rearrangement joins TRBV10-3 to TRBJ1-1; TRBD1 is a possible D gene (5 bases). CDR3 size: 13 residues. V was pared by 8 bases and J by 4 bases, with 14 bases between. The germline CDR1 and CDR2 sequences are ENHRY and SYGVKD. The CDR3 here is CAILQSGGTEAFF. The CDR3, as DNA: TGTGCCATCCTTCAGAGTGGGGGCACTGAAGCTTTCTTT.

The table lists this clonotype with many counts. J is TRBJ2-5 and V is TRBV7-9, with 9 bases fitting TRBD1. The CDR3 runs to 16 residues. Looked up from germline, CDR1 is SEHNR and CDR2 is FQNEAQ (reference sequence). Trimming cost V 6 bases and J 2 bases; bases outside gene matches: 10. This CDR3 reads CASSGARDRDQETQYF. For the CDR3, the DNA is TGTGCCAGCAGTGGCGCCCGGGACAGGGATCAAGAGACCCAGTACTTC.

This clonotype was detected ten times or more. The chain recombines TRBV5-6 with TRBJ2-7; D is uncertain. The ends were cut back, 2 bases at V and 2 bases at J, with 5 bases in the middle. CDR1 and CDR2 from the germline V gene are SGHDT and YYEEEE. CDR3 length: 12 amino acids. As DNA, the CDR3 is TGTGCCAGCAGCTTAAGGACCTACGAGCAGTACTTC. Encoded protein: CASSLRTYEQYF. The full variable domain, in which reference TRBV5-6 and TRBJ2-7 provide the parts outside the CDR3, is DAGVTQSPTHLIKTRGQQVTLRCSPKSGHDTVSWYQQALGQGPQFIFQYYEEEERQRGNFPDRFSGHQFPNYSSELNVNALLLGDSALYLCASSLRTYEQYFGPGTRLTVT.

A note on this clonotype: At one boundary the junction diverges from the germline segment, which might be a read error. The rearrangement links TRBV5-1 to TRBJ2-1; D perhaps matches TRBD2 (7 bases). The CDR3 runs 18 residues. Germline CDR1 reads SGHRS; CDR2 reads YFSETQ. DNA for the CDR3: TGCGCCAGCGGCTTGGCCGCGGGGGCGCCCGGACCGGGCAATGAGCAGTTCTTC. Translating gives CASGLAAGAPGPGNEQFF.

CDR3 in amino acids: CASSSRLAGNYNEQFF. The CDR3 DNA is TGTGCCAGCAGCTCACGACTAGCGGGAAACTACAATGAGCAGTTCTTC. This chain links TRBV7-8 with TRBJ2-1; 11 nucleotides match TRBD2. CDR1 is SGHVS, CDR2 FQNEAQ, per germline. V lost 4 bases and J lost 3; bases outside the gene matches: 5. The CDR3 runs to 16 residues.

Concerning this clonotype: With a much larger clone just one base away, this may be a read error. The chain couples TRBV7-6 to TRBJ2-2, with D unresolved. The CDR3 covers 10 residues. Trimming stripped 4 bases from V and 10 bases from J, with 4 bases between. CDR1 SGHVS and CDR2 FNYEAQ come from the germline V gene. CDR3 region: CASSSEELFF. Written as DNA, the CDR3 is TGTGCCAGCAGCTCCGAGGAGCTGTTTTTT.

This clonotype came up a few times. The rearrangement links TRBV12-3 or TRBV12-4 to TRBJ2-3; 10 positions agree with TRBD2. The CDR3 spans 14 residues. J gave up 4 bases and V 9 bases, and 7 bases lay outside the gene matches. The CDR3 region is CASTTGTSADTQYF. In DNA form, the CDR3 reads TGTGCCAGTACAACCGGGACTAGCGCAGATACGCAGTATTTT.

The chain employs TRBV9 and TRBJ2-1; TRBD1 aligns across 8 bases. Germline-derived CDR1 and CDR2 are SGDLS and YYNGEE. The CDR3 sequence is 16 residues long. V lost 0 bases to trimming and J lost 3 bases; unmatched junction nucleotides: 5. In nucleotides, the CDR3 is TGTGCCAGCAGCGTAGCTGGGACAGGTGGCTACAATGAGCAGTTCTTC. It is translated as CASSVAGTGGYNEQFF.

With respect to this clonotype: This may arise from a read error, as a much more abundant clone is one base away. Here the CDR3 DNA reads TGTGCCACCCGACTAGAGACAGCCCAAGAGACCCAGTACTTC. Translated, it gives CATRLETAQETQYF. The chain couples TRBV15 to TRBJ2-5, with a tentative D call TRBD2 (6 bases). The CDR3 is 14 residues long. The V end lost 8 bases, the J end lost 1 base, and 14 bases lay between the germline ends. Germline V lookup: CDR1 LNHNV, CDR2 YYDKDF (reference sequence).

This clonotype was counted ten times or more. The chain has TRBV20-1 and TRBJ2-5; 8 bases are a match to TRBD2. The V gene's germline CDR1 is DFQATT and CDR2 SNEGSKA (reference sequence). V gave up 2 bases and J gave up 6 bases; unmatched junction bases: 11. The CDR3 runs to 15 residues. CDR3 DNA sequence: TGCAGTGCTAGATACGGCCTAGCGGGTTTAAAGACCCAGTACTTC. As protein: CSARYGLAGLKTQYF.

This clonotype was observed a few times. Without the conserved terminal phenylalanine or tryptophan, this CDR3 likely stems from a read error. V gene TRBV4-2 combines with J gene TRBJ2-1, with 10 bases identical to TRBD2. CDR1 LGHNA and CDR2 YNFKEQ come from the germline V gene. The J segment lost 7 bases and the V segment lost 0 bases, leaving 6 bases of the junction unmatched. The CDR3 sequence is 16 residues long. The CDR3 protein is CASSQDASGRSNEQFL. The CDR3 nucleotides are TGTGCCAGCAGCCAAGATGCTAGCGGGAGATCGAATGAGCAGTTCCTC.

This clonotype was found a few times. The rearrangement links TRBV5-1 to TRBJ2-2, with TRBD2 identical over 11 bases. V was clipped by 5 bases and J by 4 bases; unmatched bases: 4. Germline CDR1 reads SGHRS; CDR2 reads YFSETQ. The CDR3 extends over 15 amino acids. This chain's CDR3 is CASRKLAGATGELFF. The DNA of the CDR3 is TGCGCCAGCAGAAAACTAGCGGGAGCCACCGGGGAGCTGTTTTTT.

The chain has TRBV5-1 and TRBJ2-7; 14 nucleotides agree with TRBD2. Germline values: CDR1 SGHRS, CDR2 YFSETQ. The CDR3 runs to 17 residues. V lost 4 bases, J lost 3 bases, and 9 bases stayed unmatched. The CDR3 DNA reads as TGCGCCAGCAGCCAGGGACTAGCGGGAGCAAGTCTCTACGAGCAGTACTTC. Amino acids: CASSQGLAGASLYEQYF.